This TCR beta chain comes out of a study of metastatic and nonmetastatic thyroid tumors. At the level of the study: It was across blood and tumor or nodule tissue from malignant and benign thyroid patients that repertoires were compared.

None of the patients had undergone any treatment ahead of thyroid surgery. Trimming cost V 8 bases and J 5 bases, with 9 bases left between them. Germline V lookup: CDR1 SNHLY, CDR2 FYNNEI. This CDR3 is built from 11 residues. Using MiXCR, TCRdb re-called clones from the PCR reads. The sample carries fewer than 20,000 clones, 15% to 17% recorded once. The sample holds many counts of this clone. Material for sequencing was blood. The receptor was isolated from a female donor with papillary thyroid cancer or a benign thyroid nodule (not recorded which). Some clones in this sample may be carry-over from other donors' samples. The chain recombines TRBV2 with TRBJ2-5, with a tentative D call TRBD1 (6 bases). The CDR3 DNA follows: TGTGCCAGCTGTCAGGGGGAGACCCAGTACTTC. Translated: CASCQGETQYF.